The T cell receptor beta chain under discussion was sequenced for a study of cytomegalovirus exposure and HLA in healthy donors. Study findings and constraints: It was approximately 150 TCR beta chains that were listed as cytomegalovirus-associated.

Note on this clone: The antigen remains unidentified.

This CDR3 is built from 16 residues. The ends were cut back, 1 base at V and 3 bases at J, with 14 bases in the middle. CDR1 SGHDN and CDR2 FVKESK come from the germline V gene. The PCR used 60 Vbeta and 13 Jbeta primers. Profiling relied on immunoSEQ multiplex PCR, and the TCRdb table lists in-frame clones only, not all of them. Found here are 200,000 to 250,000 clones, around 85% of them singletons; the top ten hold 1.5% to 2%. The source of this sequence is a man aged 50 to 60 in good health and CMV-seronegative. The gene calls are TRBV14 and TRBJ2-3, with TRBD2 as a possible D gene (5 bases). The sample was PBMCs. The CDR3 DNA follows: TGTGCCAGCAGCCAAGTGGGTCGGGAAAGAACAGATACGCAGTATTTT. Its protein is CASSQVGRERTDTQYF.